This is a list of T cell receptor beta chains from one sample in a study of blood T cell repertoires in COVID-19. The data were produced by immunoSEQ multiplex PCR, yet TCRdb's version contains in-frame clones alone and is incomplete. The sample contains over 350,000 clones, approximately 90% of which appear only once. Material: peripheral blood. The receptors here all came from a woman in her 30s with acute or convalescent COVID-19. The CDR3 runs from the conserved cysteine through the conserved F or W. Fields, in order: CDR3 length, J gene, V gene, D gene, clone size, CDR3 DNA, CDR3 protein. A D gene is named only where the DNA matches it firmly. Size tells how often a clone was seen (once, few, many) or the class of an expanded clone, and some rows leave it out.

length: 17
J: TRBJ2-3
V: TRBV4-1
D: .
size: .
DNA: TGCGCCAGCAGCCAACTGGGTCTAGCGCTTAACACAGATACGCAGTATTTT
CDR3: CASSQLGLALNTDTQYF

length: 15
J: TRBJ2-2
V: TRBV7-9
D: .
size: .
DNA: TGTGCCAGCCCGGACGGGGGATTAAACACCGGGGAGCTGTTTTTT
CDR3: CASPDGGLNTGELFF

length: 16
J: TRBJ1-2
V: TRBV18
D: TRBD1
size: .
DNA: TGTGCCAGCTCACCCGGACAGGGGAATATCGGGTATGGCTACACCTTC
CDR3: CASSPGQGNIGYGYTF

length: 13
J: TRBJ2-7
V: TRBV6-5
D: .
size: .
DNA: TGTGCCAGCAACCTACTGGCGGCTAGCGAGCAGTACTTC
CDR3: CASNLLAASEQYF

length: 15
J: TRBJ2-7
V: TRBV9
D: TRBD1
size: .
DNA: TGTGCCAGCAGCGTAGGGACAGGGGGAGGCTACGAGCAGTACTTC
CDR3: CASSVGTGGGYEQYF

length: 14
J: TRBJ2-1
V: TRBV12-5
D: TRBD1
size: once
DNA: TGTGCTAGTGGTTTAGGACAGGGGAATCATGAGCAGTTCTTC
CDR3: CASGLGQGNHEQFF

length: 12
J: TRBJ1-1
V: TRBV19
D: .
size: once
DNA: TGTGCCACCATCCGGGGAGGGTCTGAAGCTTTCTTT
CDR3: CATIRGGSEAFF

length: 14
J: TRBJ1-1
V: TRBV19
D: TRBD1
size: .
DNA: TGTGCCAGTAGTCCCCGGGGACAGGGTGCCGAAGCTTTCTTT
CDR3: CASSPRGQGAEAFF

length: 14
J: TRBJ2-7
V: TRBV11-2
D: .
size: .
DNA: TGTGCCAGCAGCTTAATACGGGACTCCTACGAGCAGTACTTC
CDR3: CASSLIRDSYEQYF

length: 15
J: TRBJ2-5
V: TRBV9
D: TRBD2
size: .
DNA: TGTGCCAGCACCTGGACTAGCGGCATTGGGGAGACCCAGTACTTC
CDR3: CASTWTSGIGETQYF

length: 16
J: TRBJ2-1
V: TRBV5-1
D: .
size: .
DNA: TGCGCCAGCAGCCGCATCTCAGGGGTTCTGAGGAATGAGCAGTTCTTC
CDR3: CASSRISGVLRNEQFF

length: 16
J: TRBJ2-7
V: TRBV30
D: TRBD2
size: .
DNA: TGTGCCTGGAGTGTACGGCTAGCGGGGGGCTCCTACGAGCAGTACTTC
CDR3: CAWSVRLAGGSYEQYF

length: 15
J: TRBJ2-3
V: TRBV19
D: TRBD2
size: .
DNA: TGTGCCAGTAGTAAAAGACTAGCGGGGACAGATACGCAGTATTTT
CDR3: CASSKRLAGTDTQYF

length: 13
J: TRBJ2-7
V: TRBV4-1
D: .
size: .
DNA: TGCGCCAGCAGCCCCGGGGGGCCGCTCGAGCAGTACTTC
CDR3: CASSPGGPLEQYF

length: 15
J: TRBJ2-5
V: TRBV14
D: .
size: .
DNA: TGTGCCAGCAGCCAAGTAGCGGTCAGAAAGGAGACCCAGTACTTC
CDR3: CASSQVAVRKETQYF

length: 12
J: TRBJ2-3
V: TRBV19
D: .
size: .
DNA: TGTGCCAGTAGTACCAGGGGCGATACGCAGTATTTT
CDR3: CASSTRGDTQYF

length: 14
J: TRBJ2-3
V: TRBV28
D: TRBD1
size: .
DNA: TGTGCCAGCAGCCGGGACAGGGGGGCAGATACGCAGTATTTT
CDR3: CASSRDRGADTQYF

length: 17
J: TRBJ2-2
V: TRBV6-1
D: TRBD2
size: .
DNA: TGTGCCAGCAGTGCCCAAGGAGCGGGGGGAACCACCGGGGAGCTGTTTTTT
CDR3: CASSAQGAGGTTGELFF

length: 12
J: TRBJ1-1
V: TRBV5-1
D: .
size: once
DNA: TGCGCCAGCAGGCACGGGAACACTGAAGCTTTCTTT
CDR3: CASRHGNTEAFF

length: 15
J: TRBJ2-3
V: TRBV15
D: .
size: .
DNA: TGTGCCACCAGCAGAGATGGCAGGAGCACAGATACGCAGTATTTT
CDR3: CATSRDGRSTDTQYF

length: 14
J: TRBJ2-1
V: TRBV27
D: .
size: .
DNA: TGTGCCAGCAGTTTTACAGGCTCCTACAATGAGCAGTTCTTC
CDR3: CASSFTGSYNEQFF

length: 13
J: TRBJ2-1
V: TRBV30
D: TRBD1
size: .
DNA: TGTGCCTGGAGTAGGACAGGGGACAATGAGCAGTTCTTC
CDR3: CAWSRTGDNEQFF

length: 13
J: TRBJ2-3
V: TRBV2
D: TRBD2
size: .
DNA: TGTGCCAGCGGCAGCGGGGGTTGGTATACGCAGTATTTT
CDR3: CASGSGGWYTQYF

length: 15
J: TRBJ2-7
V: TRBV7-7
D: TRBD1
size: .
DNA: TGTGCCAGCAGCTTAGGACAGGGGGCCACCTACGAGCAGTACTTC
CDR3: CASSLGQGATYEQYF

length: 16
J: TRBJ2-3
V: TRBV3-1/TRBV3-2
D: TRBD1
size: .
DNA: TGTGCCAGCAGCCCCGGAATGACAGGGGGTACAGATACGCAGTATTTT
CDR3: CASSPGMTGGTDTQYF

length: 13
J: TRBJ1-1
V: TRBV4-1
D: TRBD1
size: .
DNA: TGCGCCAGCAGCCGCCGGGACAGACTTGAAGCTTTCTTT
CDR3: CASSRRDRLEAFF

length: 15
J: TRBJ2-1
V: TRBV5-5
D: TRBD1
size: .
DNA: TGTGCCAGCAGCCTAGGACAGGCTTCCTACAATGAGCAGTTCTTC
CDR3: CASSLGQASYNEQFF

length: 13
J: TRBJ2-5
V: TRBV5-1
D: .
size: .
DNA: TGCGCCAGCAGCTTGGGGGGGCATGAGACCCAGTACTTC
CDR3: CASSLGGHETQYF

length: 12
J: TRBJ1-2
V: TRBV10-2
D: TRBD1
size: .
DNA: TGCGCCAGCAGAGGGACAGACGATGGCTACACCTTC
CDR3: CASRGTDDGYTF

length: 14
J: TRBJ2-2
V: TRBV28
D: .
size: .
DNA: TGTGCCAGCAGCCCGGTTCAGGGGTCCGGGGAGCTGTTTTTT
CDR3: CASSPVQGSGELFF

length: 16
J: TRBJ2-5
V: TRBV7-9
D: TRBD2
size: few
DNA: TGTGCCAGCAGCCGCCTGAGCGGGGGTAGACAAGAGACCCAGTACTTC
CDR3: CASSRLSGGRQETQYF

length: 15
J: TRBJ2-5
V: TRBV9
D: TRBD2
size: .
DNA: TGTGCCAGCAGCGCCGAGACTAGCGGGGAAGAGACCCAGTACTTC
CDR3: CASSAETSGEETQYF

length: 14
J: TRBJ1-1
V: TRBV6-5
D: TRBD1
size: .
DNA: TGTGCCAGCAGTCGAGACAGGGGGAACACTGAAGCTTTCTTT
CDR3: CASSRDRGNTEAFF

length: 14
J: TRBJ1-6
V: TRBV5-4
D: TRBD1
size: .
DNA: TGTGCCAGCAGCTCTAACAGGGGGACTTCACCCCTCCACTTT
CDR3: CASSSNRGTSPLHF

length: 13
J: TRBJ1-1
V: TRBV7-3
D: .
size: .
DNA: TGTGCCAGCAGCTCCCTCGACAGAACTGAAGCTTTCTTT
CDR3: CASSSLDRTEAFF

length: 17
J: TRBJ1-4
V: TRBV6-1
D: .
size: once
DNA: TGTGCCAGCAGTGAAACAGGATGGGGCCTGAGTGGCGAAAAACTGTTTTTT
CDR3: CASSETGWGLSGEKLFF

length: 15
J: TRBJ2-7
V: TRBV4-1
D: .
size: .
DNA: TGCGCCAGCAGCCACAGAGACGGGGGATCCTACGAGCAGTACTTC
CDR3: CASSHRDGGSYEQYF

length: 13
J: TRBJ1-2
V: TRBV4-1
D: .
size: .
DNA: TGCGCCAGCAGCCAAGATGCGAGGGTTGGCTACACCTTC
CDR3: CASSQDARVGYTF

length: 16
J: TRBJ1-2
V: TRBV7-9
D: .
size: .
DNA: TGTGCCAGCAGCCACTCCTCCGATACTGGTATATATGGCTACACCTTC
CDR3: CASSHSSDTGIYGYTF

length: 18
J: TRBJ1-5
V: TRBV6-1
D: .
size: .
DNA: TGTGCCAGCAGTGAAATCTTGGCGGGAGGGTATAGCAATCAGCCCCAGCATTTT
CDR3: CASSEILAGGYSNQPQHF